This paragraph reports one T cell receptor (beta chain). Its matching antigen is unknown. The sample is drawn from a study of beta chain features in type 1 diabetes. Study-level results: A potential PCR bias toward shorter templates would be equal in patient and control samples. The analysis here could not establish whether HLA type shapes TCRB rearrangement. It was among patients, rather than healthy donors, that naive, central memory and Treg TCRB repertoires appeared more similar.

Expressed TCRB transcripts were sequenced because the isolated RNA had all been reverse transcribed beforehand. Profiling relied on immunoSEQ multiplex PCR, and the TCRdb table lists in-frame clones only, not all of them. This table holds about 320,000 clones, 12% to 15% found once. V lost 5 bases to trimming and J lost 12 bases; unmatched junction nucleotides: 17. CDR1 and CDR2 from the germline V gene are SQVTM and ANQGSEA. The CDR3 is 15 residues long. The TCR was taken from a man between 25 and 39 years old in good health. The V call is TRBV29-1, the J call TRBJ2-1; TRBD1 matches at 9 bases. The source material was central memory CD4+ T cells from blood. CDR3 sequence (DNA): TGCAGCGTTTCTCGACCGGGACAGGGAGTGTTTGGGCAGTTCTTC. Its protein product is CSVSRPGQGVFGQFF.